These 12 T cell receptor beta chains share one sample of origin, sequenced in a study of blood T cells in healthy people across ages. Primers used in a second PCR of about 7 to 11 cycles were a sample-barcoded 5' primer and a J-beta primer mix. TCRdb re-called the 5' RACE reads through MiXCR, storing one row per CDR3 protein. The table records about 800,000 distinct CDR3 sequences, 55% to 70% of them present only once. Sample: blood. These receptor sequences come from a man aged 30 to 45 in good health.

The chain links TRBV20-1 to TRBJ2-7, with 8 bases matching TRBD2. Germline V gene sequence: CDR1 DFQATT, CDR2 SNEGSKA (reference sequence). Losses at the gene ends were 3 bases for V and 5 bases for J; bases not matched to a gene: 15. CDR3 length: 16 residues. The CDR3 coding sequence is TGCAGTGCTAGGTTTTGGGGCGGGAGTAGCGGGAACGAGCAGTACTTC. This sequence encodes CSARFWGGSSGNEQYF.

The gene calls are TRBV3-1 and TRBJ2-7; D tentatively reads TRBD1 or TRBD2 (5 bases each). The CDR3 is 14 amino acids. The V and J ends lost 5 bases and 5 bases respectively, with 16 bases between them. CDR1 is LGHDT, CDR2 YNNKEL, per germline (reference sequence). This CDR3 reads CASSWTGPGHEQYF. CDR3 in DNA: TGTGCCAGCAGCTGGACGGGGCCGGGCCACGAGCAGTACTTC.

This clonotype was detected once. The chain uses TRBV20-1 and TRBJ1-4, with a weak D call TRBD1 (5 bases). Germline V CDR1 and CDR2: DFQATT, SNEGSKA (reference sequence). The V end was cut by 3 bases, the J end by 7 bases, with 21 bases between. CDR3 length: 16 amino acids. The CDR3 here is CSASKGVPQQGEKLFF. CDR3 DNA: TGCAGTGCTAGCAAAGGGGTACCGCAGCAAGGTGAAAAACTGTTTTTT.

This chain links TRBV5-1 with TRBJ1-1, with 10 bases that match TRBD1. V trimming: 4 bases; J trimming: 5 bases; junction bases outside the gene matches: 11. The CDR3 has 16 amino acids. Germline CDR1 reads SGHRS; CDR2 reads YFSETQ. The CDR3 here is CASSPGTGELRTEAFF. CDR3 coding DNA: TGCGCCAGCAGCCCGGGGACAGGGGAATTGAGAACTGAAGCTTTCTTT.

Concerning this clonotype itself: At one boundary the junction diverges from the germline segment, which might be a read error. V is TRBV2 and J is TRBJ2-5; 7 bases align to TRBD1. The germline gives CDR1 SNHLY, CDR2 FYNNEI. This CDR3 region has 14 residues. The chain's CDR3 is CASGEDGPGQTRYF. The CDR3 DNA follows: TGTGCCAGCGGCGAGGACGGACCGGGACAGACCCGGTACTTC.

The chain uses TRBV7-6 and TRBJ2-7; no clear D. This CDR3 comprises 14 residues. V lost 0 bases and J lost 7, with 13 bases in between. Germline CDR1 SGHVS, CDR2 FNYEAQ. The CDR3 loop reads CASSLAADDWEQYF. The CDR3 bases are TGTGCCAGCAGCTTAGCAGCAGACGACTGGGAGCAGTACTTC.

The CDR3 DNA is TGTGCCATCAGTGACCGGGACTATAATTCACCCCTCCACTTT. It specifies CAISDRDYNSPLHF. The chain uses TRBV10-3 and TRBJ1-6; D is ambiguous. Trimming removed 3 bases from V and 3 bases from J, with 6 bases in between. CDR1 and CDR2 from the germline V gene are ENHRY and SYGVKD. This CDR3 contains 14 residues.

For the CDR3, the DNA is TGTGCCAGCAGACGCGACTACGAGCAGTACTTC. This gives the protein CASRRDYEQYF. The V and J genes are TRBV6-5 and TRBJ2-5; D is unclear. The J call may be mistaken, given a closer DNA end match to TRBJ2-7. This CDR3 is built from 11 residues. The germline V gene has CDR1 MNHEY and CDR2 SVGAGI.

This clonotype has only a few counts. The chain employs TRBV20-1 and TRBJ2-4, with TRBD2 identical over 12 bases. The germline gives CDR1 DFQATT, CDR2 SNEGSKA (reference sequence). The V gene end was trimmed by 5 bases and the J gene end by 7 bases; junction bases not matched to a gene: 12. The CDR3 contains 16 residues. CDR3 DNA sequence: TGCAGTGCTGAGCCCCTAGCGGGAGGGCCGTTGAACATTCAGTACTTC. This sequence encodes CSAEPLAGGPLNIQYF.

This clonotype was picked up a small number of times. The chain recombines TRBV7-2 with TRBJ2-4; 10 bases agree with TRBD1. This CDR3 contains 14 residues. From germline, CDR1 is SGHTA and CDR2 FQGNSA. Trimming removed 5 bases from V and 9 bases from J; junction bases left unmatched: 7. CDR3 in amino acids: CASSPRDRGVIQYF. Written as DNA, the CDR3 is TGTGCCAGCAGCCCCAGGGACAGGGGTGTCATTCAGTACTTC.

The rearrangement links TRBV11-2 to TRBJ2-1; TRBD2 matches at 7 bases. Trimming took 1 base from V and 7 from J; bases not matched to a gene: 13. Germline loops: CDR1 SGHAT, CDR2 FQNNGV. There are 17 residues in the CDR3. The CDR3 here is CASSLAGGAMGGNEQFF. The CDR3 nucleotides are TGTGCCAGCAGCTTAGCGGGTGGGGCGATGGGGGGGAATGAGCAGTTCTTC.

This clonotype has more than one count but fewer than ten. V and J are TRBV29-1 and TRBJ2-1; D might be TRBD2 (6 bases). Trimming took 1 base from V and 5 from J, leaving 12 bases between them. Germline values: CDR1 SQVTM, CDR2 ANQGSEA. This CDR3 comprises 14 residues. The CDR3 protein is CSVEAGAVHNEQFF. For the CDR3, the DNA is TGCAGCGTTGAAGCGGGAGCAGTGCACAATGAGCAGTTCTTC.